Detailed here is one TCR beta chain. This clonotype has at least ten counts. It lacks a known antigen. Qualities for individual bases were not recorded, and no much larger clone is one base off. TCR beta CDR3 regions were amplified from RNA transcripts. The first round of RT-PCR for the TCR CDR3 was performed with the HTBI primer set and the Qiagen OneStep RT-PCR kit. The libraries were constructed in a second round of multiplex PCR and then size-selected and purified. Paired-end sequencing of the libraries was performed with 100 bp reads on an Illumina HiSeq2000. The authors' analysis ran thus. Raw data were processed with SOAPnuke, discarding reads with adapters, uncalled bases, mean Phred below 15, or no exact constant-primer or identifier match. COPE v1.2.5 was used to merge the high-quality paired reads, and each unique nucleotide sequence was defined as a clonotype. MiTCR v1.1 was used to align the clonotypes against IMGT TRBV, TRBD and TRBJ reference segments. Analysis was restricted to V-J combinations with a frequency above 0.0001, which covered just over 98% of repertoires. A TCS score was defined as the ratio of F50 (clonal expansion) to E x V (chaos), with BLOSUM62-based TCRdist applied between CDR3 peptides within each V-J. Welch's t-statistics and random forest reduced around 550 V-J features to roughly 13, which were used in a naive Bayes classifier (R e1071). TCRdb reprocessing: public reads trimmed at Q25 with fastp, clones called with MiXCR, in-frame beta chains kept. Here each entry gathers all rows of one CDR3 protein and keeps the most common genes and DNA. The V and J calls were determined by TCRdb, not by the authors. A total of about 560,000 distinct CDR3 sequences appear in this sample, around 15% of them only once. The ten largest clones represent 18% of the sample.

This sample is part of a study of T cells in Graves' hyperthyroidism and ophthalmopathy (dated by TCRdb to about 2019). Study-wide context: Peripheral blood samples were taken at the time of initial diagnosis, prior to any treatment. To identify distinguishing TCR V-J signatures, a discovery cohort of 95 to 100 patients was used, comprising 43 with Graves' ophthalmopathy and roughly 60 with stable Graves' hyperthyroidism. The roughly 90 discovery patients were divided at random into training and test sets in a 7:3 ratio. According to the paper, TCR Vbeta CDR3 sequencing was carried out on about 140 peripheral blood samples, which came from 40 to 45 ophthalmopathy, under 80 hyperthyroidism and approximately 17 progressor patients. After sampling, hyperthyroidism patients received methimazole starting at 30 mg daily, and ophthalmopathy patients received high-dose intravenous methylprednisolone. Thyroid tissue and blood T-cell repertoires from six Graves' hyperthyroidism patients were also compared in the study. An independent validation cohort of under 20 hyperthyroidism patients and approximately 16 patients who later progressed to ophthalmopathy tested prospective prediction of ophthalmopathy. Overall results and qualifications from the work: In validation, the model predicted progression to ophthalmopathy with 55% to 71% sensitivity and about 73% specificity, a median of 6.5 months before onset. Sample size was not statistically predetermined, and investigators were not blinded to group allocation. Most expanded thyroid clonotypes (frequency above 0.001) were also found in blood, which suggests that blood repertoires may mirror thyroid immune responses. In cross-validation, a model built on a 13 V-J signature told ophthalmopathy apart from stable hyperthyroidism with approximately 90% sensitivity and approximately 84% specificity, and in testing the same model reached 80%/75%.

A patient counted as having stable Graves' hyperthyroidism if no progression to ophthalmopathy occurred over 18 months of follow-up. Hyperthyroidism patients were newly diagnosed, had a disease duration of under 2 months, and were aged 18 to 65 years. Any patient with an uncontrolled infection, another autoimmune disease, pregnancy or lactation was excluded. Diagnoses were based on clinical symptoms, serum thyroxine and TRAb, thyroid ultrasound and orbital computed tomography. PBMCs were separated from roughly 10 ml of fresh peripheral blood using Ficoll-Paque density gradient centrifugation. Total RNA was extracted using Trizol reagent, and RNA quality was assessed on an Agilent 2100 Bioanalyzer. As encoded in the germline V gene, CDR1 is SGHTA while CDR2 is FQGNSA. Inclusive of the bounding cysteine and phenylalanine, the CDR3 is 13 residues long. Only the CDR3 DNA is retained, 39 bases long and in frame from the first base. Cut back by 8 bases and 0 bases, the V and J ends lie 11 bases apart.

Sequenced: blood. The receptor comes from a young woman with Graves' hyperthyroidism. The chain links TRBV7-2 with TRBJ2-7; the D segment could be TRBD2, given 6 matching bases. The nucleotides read TGTGCCAGCCGATGGGGGGTCTCCTACGAGCAGTACTTC. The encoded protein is CASRWGVSYEQYF.